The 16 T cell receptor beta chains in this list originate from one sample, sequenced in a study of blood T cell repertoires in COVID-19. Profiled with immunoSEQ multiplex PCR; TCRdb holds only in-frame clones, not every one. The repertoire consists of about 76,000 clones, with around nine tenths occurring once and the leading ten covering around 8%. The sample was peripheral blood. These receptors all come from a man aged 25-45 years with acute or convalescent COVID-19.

The CDR3 here is CASSYSNRAKNIQYF. The CDR3 DNA reads TGTGCCAGCAGTTACTCTAACAGAGCCAAAAACATTCAGTACTTC. The chain uses TRBV6-5 and TRBJ2-4, with D hard to call. Germline lookup yields CDR1 MNHEY and CDR2 SVGAGI. V gave up 0 bases and J gave up 0 bases, with 6 bases separating them. The CDR3 is 15 amino acids.

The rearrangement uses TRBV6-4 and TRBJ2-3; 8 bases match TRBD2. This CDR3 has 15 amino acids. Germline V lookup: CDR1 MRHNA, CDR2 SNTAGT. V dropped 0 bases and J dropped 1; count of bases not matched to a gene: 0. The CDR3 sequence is CASSDSLAGTDTQYF. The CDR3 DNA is TGTGCCAGCAGTGACTCACTAGCGGGCACAGATACGCAGTATTTT.

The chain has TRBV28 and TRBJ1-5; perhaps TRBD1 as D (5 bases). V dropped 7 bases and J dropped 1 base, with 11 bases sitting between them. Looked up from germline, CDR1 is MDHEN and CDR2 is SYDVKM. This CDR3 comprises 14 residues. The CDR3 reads CASKGMGSNQPQHF. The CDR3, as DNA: TGTGCCAGCAAGGGGATGGGGAGCAATCAGCCCCAGCATTTT. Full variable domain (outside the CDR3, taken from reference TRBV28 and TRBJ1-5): DVKVTQSSRYLVKRTGEKVFLECVQDMDHENMFWYRQDPGLGLRLIYFSYDVKMKEKGDIPEGYSVSREKKERFSLILESASTNQTSMYLCASKGMGSNQPQHFGDGTRLSIL.

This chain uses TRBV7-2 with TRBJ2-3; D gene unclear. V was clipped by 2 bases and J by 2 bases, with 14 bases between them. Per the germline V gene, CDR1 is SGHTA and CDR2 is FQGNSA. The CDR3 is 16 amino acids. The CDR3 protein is CASSLNAARITDTQYF. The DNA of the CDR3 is TGTGCCAGCAGCTTAAACGCGGCCCGGATCACAGATACGCAGTATTTT.

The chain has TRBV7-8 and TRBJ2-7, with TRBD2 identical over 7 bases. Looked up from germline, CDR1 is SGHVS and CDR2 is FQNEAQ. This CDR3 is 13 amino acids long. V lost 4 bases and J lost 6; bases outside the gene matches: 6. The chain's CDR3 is CASSSREVREQYF. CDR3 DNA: TGTGCCAGCAGCTCCCGGGAGGTCCGCGAGCAGTACTTC.

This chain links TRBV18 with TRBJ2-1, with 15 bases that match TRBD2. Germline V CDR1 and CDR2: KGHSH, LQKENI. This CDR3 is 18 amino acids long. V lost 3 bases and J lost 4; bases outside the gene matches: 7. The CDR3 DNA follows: TGTGCCAGCTCACCCTCGGGACTAGCGGGAGGACAGTACAATGAGCAGTTCTTC. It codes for CASSPSGLAGGQYNEQFF.

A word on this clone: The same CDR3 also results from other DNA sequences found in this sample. The CDR3 DNA is TGTGCCAGCTCACCACCGGACAGGGGCTATGGCTACACCTTC. Translating gives CASSPPDRGYGYTF. The chain couples TRBV18 to TRBJ1-2; 9 bases fit TRBD1. The CDR3 has 14 amino acids. Germline-derived CDR1 and CDR2 are KGHSH and LQKENI. V lost 0 bases, J lost 4 bases, and 0 bases stayed unmatched.

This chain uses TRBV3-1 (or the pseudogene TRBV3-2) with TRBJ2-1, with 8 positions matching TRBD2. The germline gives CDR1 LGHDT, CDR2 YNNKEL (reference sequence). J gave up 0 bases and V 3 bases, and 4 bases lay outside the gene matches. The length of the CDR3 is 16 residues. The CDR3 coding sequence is TGTGCCAGCAGCCACCGACTAGCGTCCTCCTACAATGAGCAGTTCTTC. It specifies CASSHRLASSYNEQFF.

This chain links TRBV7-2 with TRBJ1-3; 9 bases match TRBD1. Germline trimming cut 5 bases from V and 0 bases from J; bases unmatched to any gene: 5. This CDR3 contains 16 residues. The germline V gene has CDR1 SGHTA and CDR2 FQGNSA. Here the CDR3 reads CASSPRQGVSGNTIYF. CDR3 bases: TGTGCCAGCAGCCCCCGACAGGGGGTCTCTGGAAACACCATATATTTT.

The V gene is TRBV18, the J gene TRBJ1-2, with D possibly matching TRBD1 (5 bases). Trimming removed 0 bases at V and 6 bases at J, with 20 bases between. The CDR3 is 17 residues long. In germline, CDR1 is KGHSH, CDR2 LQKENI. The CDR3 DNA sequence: TGTGCCAGCTCACCACCCCGGGGGACCGGGACGGGGGATGGCTACACCTTC. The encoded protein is CASSPPRGTGTGDGYTF.

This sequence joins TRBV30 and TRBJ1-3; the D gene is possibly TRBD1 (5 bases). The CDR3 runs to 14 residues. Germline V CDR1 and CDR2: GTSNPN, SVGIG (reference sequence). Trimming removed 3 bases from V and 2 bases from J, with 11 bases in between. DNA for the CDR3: TGTGCCTGGAGCCCAGGGAACGCTGGAAACACCATATATTTT. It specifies CAWSPGNAGNTIYF.

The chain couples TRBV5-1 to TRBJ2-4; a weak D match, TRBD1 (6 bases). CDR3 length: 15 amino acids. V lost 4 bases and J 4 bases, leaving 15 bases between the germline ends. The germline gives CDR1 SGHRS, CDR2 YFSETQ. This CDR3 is CASSGTTGSKNIQYF. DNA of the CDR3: TGCGCCAGCAGCGGCACCACAGGGTCTAAAAACATTCAGTACTTC. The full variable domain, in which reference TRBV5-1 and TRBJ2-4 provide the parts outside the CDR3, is KAGVTQTPRYLIKTRGQQVTLSCSPISGHRSVSWYQQTPGQGLQFLFEYFSETQRNKGNFPGRFSGRQFSNSRSEMNVSTLELGDSALYLCASSGTTGSKNIQYFGAGTRLSVL.

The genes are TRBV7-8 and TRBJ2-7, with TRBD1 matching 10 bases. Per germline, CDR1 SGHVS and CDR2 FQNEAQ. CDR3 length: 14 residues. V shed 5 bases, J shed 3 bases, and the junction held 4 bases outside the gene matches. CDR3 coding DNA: TGTGCCAGCAGCGGCCGGGACAGGGGCTACGAGCAGTACTTC. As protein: CASSGRDRGYEQYF.

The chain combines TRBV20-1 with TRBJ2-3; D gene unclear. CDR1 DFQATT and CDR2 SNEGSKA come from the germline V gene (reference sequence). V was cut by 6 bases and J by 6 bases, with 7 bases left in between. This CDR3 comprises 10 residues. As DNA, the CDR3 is TGCAGTGCCGCGGAGGATACGCAGTATTTT. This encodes CSAAEDTQYF.

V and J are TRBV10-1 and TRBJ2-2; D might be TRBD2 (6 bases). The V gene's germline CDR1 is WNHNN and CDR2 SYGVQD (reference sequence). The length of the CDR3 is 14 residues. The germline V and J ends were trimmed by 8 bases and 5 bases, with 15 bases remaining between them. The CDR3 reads CASAPAGRTGELFF. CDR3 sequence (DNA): TGCGCCAGCGCCCCGGCAGGGAGGACCGGGGAGCTGTTTTTT.

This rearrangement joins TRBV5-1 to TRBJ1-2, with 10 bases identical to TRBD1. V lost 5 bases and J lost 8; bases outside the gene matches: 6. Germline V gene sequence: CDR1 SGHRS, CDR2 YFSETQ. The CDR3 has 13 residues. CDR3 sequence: CASSSGTGEGYTF. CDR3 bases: TGCGCCAGCAGTTCCGGGACAGGGGAAGGCTACACCTTC.